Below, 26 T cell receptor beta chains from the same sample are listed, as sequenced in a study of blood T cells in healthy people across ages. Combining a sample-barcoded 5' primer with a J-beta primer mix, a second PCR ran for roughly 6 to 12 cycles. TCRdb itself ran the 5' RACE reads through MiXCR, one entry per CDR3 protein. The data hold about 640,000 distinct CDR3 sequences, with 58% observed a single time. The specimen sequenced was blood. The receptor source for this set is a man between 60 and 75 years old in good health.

CDR3 DNA: TGCGCCAGCAGCCTGGAGGGGACAGCCGGCTACACCTTC. This sequence encodes CASSLEGTAGYTF. The chain links TRBV5-1 to TRBJ1-2; 7 bases fit TRBD1. CDR3 length equals 13 residues. Germline CDR1 is SGHRS and CDR2 is YFSETQ. After removal of 4 bases from V and 8 bases from J, the junction contained 8 bases not matched to a gene.

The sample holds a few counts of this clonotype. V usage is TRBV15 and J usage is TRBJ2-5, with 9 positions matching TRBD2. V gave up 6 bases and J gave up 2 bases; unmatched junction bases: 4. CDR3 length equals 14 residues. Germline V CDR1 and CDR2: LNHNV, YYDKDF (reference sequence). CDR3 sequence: CATRPTSGQETQYF. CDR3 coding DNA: TGTGCCACCAGACCGACTAGCGGTCAAGAGACCCAGTACTTC.

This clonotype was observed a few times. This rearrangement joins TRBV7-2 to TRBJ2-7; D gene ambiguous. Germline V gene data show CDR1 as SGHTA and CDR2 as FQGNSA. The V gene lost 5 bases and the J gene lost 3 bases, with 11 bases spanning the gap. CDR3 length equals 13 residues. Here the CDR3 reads CASSRYTDYEQYF. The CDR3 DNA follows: TGTGCCAGCAGCCGTTATACCGACTACGAGCAGTACTTC.

The CDR3 nucleotides read TGTGCCAGCAACCGTGGGGGCGGGGGGACCAAGAGAGCAGATACGCAGTATTTT. Amino acids: CASNRGGGGTKRADTQYF. The chain joins TRBV12-3 or TRBV12-4 to TRBJ2-3, with 8 bases lining up with TRBD2. The CDR3 runs 18 residues. With V trimmed by 7 bases and J by 4 bases, 19 bases remained unmatched.

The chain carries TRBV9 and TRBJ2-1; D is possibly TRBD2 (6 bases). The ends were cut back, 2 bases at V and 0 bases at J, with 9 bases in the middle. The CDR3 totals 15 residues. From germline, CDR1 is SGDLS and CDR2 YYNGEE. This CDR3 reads CASSVGDSSYNEQFF. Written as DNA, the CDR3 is TGTGCCAGCAGCGTTGGGGACTCCTCCTACAATGAGCAGTTCTTC.

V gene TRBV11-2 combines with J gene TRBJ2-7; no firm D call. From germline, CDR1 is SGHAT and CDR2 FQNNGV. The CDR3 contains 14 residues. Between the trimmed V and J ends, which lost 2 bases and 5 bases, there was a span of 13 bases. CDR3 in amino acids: CASSLTVGWNEQYF. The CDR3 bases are TGTGCCAGCAGCTTAACGGTGGGGTGGAACGAGCAGTACTTC.

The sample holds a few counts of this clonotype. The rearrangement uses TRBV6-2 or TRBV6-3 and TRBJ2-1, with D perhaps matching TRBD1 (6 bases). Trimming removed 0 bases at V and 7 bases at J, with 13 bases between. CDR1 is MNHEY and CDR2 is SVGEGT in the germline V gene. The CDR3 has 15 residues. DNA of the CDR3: TGTGCCAGCAGTTACTCCCAACAGGGCCTTAATGAGCAGTTCTTC. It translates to CASSYSQQGLNEQFF.

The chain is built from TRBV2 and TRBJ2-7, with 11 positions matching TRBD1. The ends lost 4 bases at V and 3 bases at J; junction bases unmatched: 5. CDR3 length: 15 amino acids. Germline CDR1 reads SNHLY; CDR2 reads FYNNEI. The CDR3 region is CASSGDRGARYEQYF. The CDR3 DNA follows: TGTGCCAGCAGTGGGGACAGGGGGGCCCGCTACGAGCAGTACTTC.

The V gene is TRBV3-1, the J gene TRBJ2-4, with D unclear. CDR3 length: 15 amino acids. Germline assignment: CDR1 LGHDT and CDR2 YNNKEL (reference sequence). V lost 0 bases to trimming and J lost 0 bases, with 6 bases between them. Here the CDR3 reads CASSQDALAKNIQYF. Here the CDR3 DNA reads TGTGCCAGCAGCCAAGACGCCCTAGCCAAAAACATTCAGTACTTC.

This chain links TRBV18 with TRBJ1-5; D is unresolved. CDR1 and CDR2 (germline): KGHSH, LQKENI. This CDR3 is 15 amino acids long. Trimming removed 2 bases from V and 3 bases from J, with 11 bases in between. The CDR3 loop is CASSPSRGINQPQHF. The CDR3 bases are TGTGCCAGCTCACCATCGCGCGGGATCAATCAGCCCCAGCATTTT.

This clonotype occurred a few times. CDR3 bases: TGTGCCAGTTTCCACCCCTACAATGAGCAGTTCTTC. It yields the protein CASFHPYNEQFF. The chain uses TRBV6-1 and TRBJ2-1; D uncertain. Trimming removed 9 bases at V and 2 bases at J, with 8 bases between. The CDR3 loop spans 12 amino acids. Germline CDR1 is MNHNS and CDR2 is SASEGT.

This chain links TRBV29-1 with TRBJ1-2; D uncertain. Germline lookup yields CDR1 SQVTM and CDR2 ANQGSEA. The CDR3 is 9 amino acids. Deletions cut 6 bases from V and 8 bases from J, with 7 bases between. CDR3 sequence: CSVARGYTF. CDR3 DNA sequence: TGCAGCGTGGCCAGGGGCTACACCTTC.

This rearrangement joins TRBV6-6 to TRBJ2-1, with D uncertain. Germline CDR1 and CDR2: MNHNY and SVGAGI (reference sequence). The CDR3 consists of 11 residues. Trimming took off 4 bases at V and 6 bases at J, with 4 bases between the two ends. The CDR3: CASSWSNEQFF. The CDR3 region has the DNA TGTGCCAGCAGTTGGTCCAATGAGCAGTTCTTC.

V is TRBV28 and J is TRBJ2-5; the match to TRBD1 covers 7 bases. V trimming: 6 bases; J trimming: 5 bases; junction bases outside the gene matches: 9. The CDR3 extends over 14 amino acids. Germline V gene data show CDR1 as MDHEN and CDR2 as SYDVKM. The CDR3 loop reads CASRKGALPETQYF. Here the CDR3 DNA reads TGTGCCAGCAGGAAGGGGGCGCTTCCGGAGACCCAGTACTTC. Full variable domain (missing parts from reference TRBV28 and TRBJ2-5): DVKVTQSSRYLVKRTGEKVFLECVQDMDHENMFWYRQDPGLGLRLIYFSYDVKMKEKGDIPEGYSVSREKKERFSLILESASTNQTSMYLCASRKGALPETQYFGPGTRLLVL.

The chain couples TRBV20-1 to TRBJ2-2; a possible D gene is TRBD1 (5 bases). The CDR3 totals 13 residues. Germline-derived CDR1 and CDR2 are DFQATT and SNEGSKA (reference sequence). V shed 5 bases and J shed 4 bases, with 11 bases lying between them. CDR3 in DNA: TGCAGTGCTGGGCAGGGAAGCACCGGGGAGCTGTTTTTT. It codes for CSAGQGSTGELFF.

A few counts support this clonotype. CDR3 in amino acids: CASSYVGDGEGGYTF. The CDR3 nucleotides read TGTGCCAGCAGTTACGTCGGTGATGGAGAGGGAGGCTACACCTTC. V gene TRBV6-6 combines with J gene TRBJ1-2, with D unclear. CDR3 length: 15 residues. V was pared by 2 bases and J by 8 bases, with 18 bases between. The germline V gene has CDR1 MNHNY and CDR2 SVGAGI (reference sequence).

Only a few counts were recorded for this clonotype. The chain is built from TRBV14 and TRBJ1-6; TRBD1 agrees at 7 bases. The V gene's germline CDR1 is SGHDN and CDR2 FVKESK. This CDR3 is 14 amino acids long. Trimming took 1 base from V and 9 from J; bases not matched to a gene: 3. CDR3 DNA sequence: TGTGCCAGCAGCCAAGGACAGGGCGGTTCACCCCTCCACTTT. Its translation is CASSQGQGGSPLHF.

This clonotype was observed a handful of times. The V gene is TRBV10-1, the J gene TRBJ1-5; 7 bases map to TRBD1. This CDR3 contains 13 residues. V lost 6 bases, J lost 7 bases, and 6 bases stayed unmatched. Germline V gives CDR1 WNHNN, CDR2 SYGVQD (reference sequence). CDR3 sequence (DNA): TGCGCCAGCAGCCACGACAGGGACCAGCCCCAGCATTTT. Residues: CASSHDRDQPQHF.

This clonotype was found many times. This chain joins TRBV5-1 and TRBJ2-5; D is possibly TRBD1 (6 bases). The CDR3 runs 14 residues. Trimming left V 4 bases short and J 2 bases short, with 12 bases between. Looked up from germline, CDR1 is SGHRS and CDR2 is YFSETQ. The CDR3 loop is CASSPGQTQETQYF. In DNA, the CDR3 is TGCGCCAGCAGCCCCGGACAGACTCAAGAGACCCAGTACTTC.

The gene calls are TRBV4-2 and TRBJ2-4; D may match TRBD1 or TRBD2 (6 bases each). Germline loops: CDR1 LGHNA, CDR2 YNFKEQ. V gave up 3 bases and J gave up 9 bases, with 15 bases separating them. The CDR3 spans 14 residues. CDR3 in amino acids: CASSQGGPRSIQYF. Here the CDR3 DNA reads TGTGCCAGCAGCCAGGGGGGCCCGCGGAGCATTCAGTACTTC.

The CDR3 region is CAISTNTEAFF. The CDR3 DNA reads TGTGCCATCAGTACGAACACTGAAGCTTTCTTT. The J gene is TRBJ1-1, the V gene TRBV10-3; D gene unclear. Germline CDR1 and CDR2: ENHRY and SYGVKD. The CDR3 loop spans 11 amino acids. The ends were cut back, 5 bases at V and 1 base at J, with 2 bases in the middle.

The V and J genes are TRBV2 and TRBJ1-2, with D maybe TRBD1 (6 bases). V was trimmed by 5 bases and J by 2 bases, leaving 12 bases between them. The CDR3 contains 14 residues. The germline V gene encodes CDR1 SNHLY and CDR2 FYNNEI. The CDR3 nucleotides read TGTGCCAGCAGTTCAGGGACACCAAACTATGGCTACACCTTC. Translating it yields CASSSGTPNYGYTF.

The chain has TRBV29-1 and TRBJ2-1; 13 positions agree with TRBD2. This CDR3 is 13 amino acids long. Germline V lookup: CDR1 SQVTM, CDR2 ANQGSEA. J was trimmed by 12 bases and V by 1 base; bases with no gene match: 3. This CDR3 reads CSVEGLAGGLQFF. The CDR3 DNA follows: TGCAGCGTTGAAGGACTAGCGGGGGGTCTGCAGTTCTTC.

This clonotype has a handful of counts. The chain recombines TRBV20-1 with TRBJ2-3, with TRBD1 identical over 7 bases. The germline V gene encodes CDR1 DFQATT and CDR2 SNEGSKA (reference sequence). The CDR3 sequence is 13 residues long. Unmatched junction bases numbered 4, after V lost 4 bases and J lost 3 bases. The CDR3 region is CSAKTGKTDTQYF. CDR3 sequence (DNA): TGCAGTGCTAAGACAGGGAAAACAGATACGCAGTATTTT.

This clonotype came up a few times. The CDR3 DNA reads as TGCGCCAGCAGCTTGGATCCGGGACCTCAAGGAGAGACCCAGTACTTC. This gives the protein CASSLDPGPQGETQYF. This chain uses TRBV5-1 with TRBJ2-5; D possibly matches TRBD1 or TRBD2 (5 bases each). The V end lost 0 bases, the J end lost 4 bases, and 16 bases lay between the germline ends. The CDR3 sequence is 16 residues long. Germline V gene sequence: CDR1 SGHRS, CDR2 YFSETQ.

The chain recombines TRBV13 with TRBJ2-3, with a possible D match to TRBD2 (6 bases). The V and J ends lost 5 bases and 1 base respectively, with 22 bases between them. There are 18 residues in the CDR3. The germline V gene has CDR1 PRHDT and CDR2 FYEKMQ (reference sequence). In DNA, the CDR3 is TGTGCCAGCAGCGCCGGGGACTCAATACGAGCAGGCACAGATACGCAGTATTTT. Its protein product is CASSAGDSIRAGTDTQYF.